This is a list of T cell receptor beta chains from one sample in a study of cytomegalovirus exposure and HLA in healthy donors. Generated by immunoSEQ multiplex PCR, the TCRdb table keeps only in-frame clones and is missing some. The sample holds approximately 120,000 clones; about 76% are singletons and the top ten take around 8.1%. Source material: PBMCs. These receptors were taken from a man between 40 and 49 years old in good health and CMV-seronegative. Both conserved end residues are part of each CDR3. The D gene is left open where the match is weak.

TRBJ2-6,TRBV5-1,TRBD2,TGCGCCAGCAGCTTGACTAGCGGGGTCTCTGGGGCCAACGTCCTGACTTTC,CASSLTSGVSGANVLTF
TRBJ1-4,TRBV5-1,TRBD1,TGCGCCAGCAGCGGGGGACAGGGGGTAGAAAAACTGTTTTTT,CASSGGQGVEKLFF
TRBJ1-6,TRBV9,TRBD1,TGTGCCAGCAGCGTACTACAGGGGGGGGGTTCACCCCTCCACTTT,CASSVLQGGGSPLHF
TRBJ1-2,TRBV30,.,TGTGCCTGGAGTGAAAACAGTGTCTATGGCTACACCTTC,CAWSENSVYGYTF
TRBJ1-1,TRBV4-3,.,TGCGCCAGCAGCCCGACAAAAGGGAACACTGAAGCTTTCTTT,CASSPTKGNTEAFF
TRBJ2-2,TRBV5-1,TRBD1,TGCGCCAGCAGCCCGGGACAGGCTATCACCGGGGAGCTGTTTTTT,CASSPGQAITGELFF
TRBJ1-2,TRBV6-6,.,TGTGCCAGCAGTTACCGGGACTATGGCTACCCCTTC,CASSYRDYGYPF
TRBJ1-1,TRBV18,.,TGTGCCAGCTTGCTCGTCGGGGGGCTGGGGACTGAAGCTTTCTTT,CASLLVGGLGTEAFF
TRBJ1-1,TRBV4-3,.,TGCGCCAGCAGCCAAGAGGGCTGGGGGGGGACTGAAGCTTTCTTT,CASSQEGWGGTEAFF
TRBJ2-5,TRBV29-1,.,TGCAGCGTTGAAGGCCACGGCCAAGAGACCCAGTACTTC,CSVEGHGQETQYF
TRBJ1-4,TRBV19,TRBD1,TGTGCCAGTAGGGCGCCGGGACAGGGTGATGAAAAACTGTTTTTT,CASRAPGQGDEKLFF
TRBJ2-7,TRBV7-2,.,TGTGCCAGCAGCTTACACAGGGACCGGCCCTCCTACGAGCAGTACTTC,CASSLHRDRPSYEQYF
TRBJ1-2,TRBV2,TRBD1,TGTGCCAGCAGTGGGGACAGCTACTATGGCTACACCTTC,CASSGDSYYGYTF
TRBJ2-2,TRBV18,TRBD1,TGTGCCAGCTCACGAGGACAGGGGGCCGGGGAGCTGTTTTTT,CASSRGQGAGELFF
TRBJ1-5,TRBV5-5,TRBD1,TGTGCCAGCAGCATCGGGACAGGGGCTCAGCCCCAGCATTTT,CASSIGTGAQPQHF